This T cell receptor (beta chain) was observed in a study of shared clonotypes between healthy human individuals. In the authors' workflow: Without quality scores, immunoSEQ junctional reads could not be filtered like full-length reads. The assay was immunoSEQ multiplex PCR, and TCRdb's table has in-frame clones only and misses some. V and J calls and clone size follow that table, whereas D and trimming were derived from the DNA. Among about 680,000 clones listed, roughly 94% were seen once. Whole-study results and caveats: Non-shared clonotypes displayed generation probabilities falling below those of clonotypes present in all four donors.

CD45RO negativity and positive selection for CCR7 defined naive CD8 cells, a population that excluded terminally differentiated effector memory CD45RA+ cells. HIV-negative, healthy adults without recent acute infections or vaccinations were the donors. Details on this clone: Its antigen is still unknown.

Sample: naive CD8+ T cells sorted from blood. The TCR comes from a man aged 30 to 45 in good health.

CDR3 DNA: TGTGCCAGCAGCCAAGGGGGGTTTCGCACTGAAGCTTTCTTT. Translated: CASSQGGFRTEAFF. The chain combines TRBV14 with TRBJ1-1, with a weak D call TRBD1 (5 bases). Looked up from germline, CDR1 is SGHDN and CDR2 is FVKESK. Deletions cut 1 base from V and 4 bases from J, with 10 bases between. This CDR3 comprises 14 residues.